These 30 T cell receptor beta chains originate from one sample sequenced in a study of blood T cell repertoires in COVID-19. Profiled with immunoSEQ multiplex PCR; TCRdb holds only in-frame clones, not every one. The data show 250,000 to 300,000 clones, 90% seen once. Input material: PBMCs or T cells enriched from blood (not recorded which). These receptors came from a woman aged 25 to 39 who had recovered from COVID-19.

This chain's CDR3 is CASRRDRANTGELFF. Written as DNA, the CDR3 is TGTGCCAGTAGGCGGGACAGGGCAAACACCGGGGAGCTGTTTTTT. The V gene is TRBV19, the J gene TRBJ2-2, with 9 positions matching TRBD1. This CDR3 contains 15 residues. The ends lost 6 bases at V and 2 bases at J; junction bases unmatched: 4. Germline values: CDR1 LNHDA, CDR2 SQIVND (reference sequence).

The V and J genes are TRBV7-2 and TRBJ2-5; TRBD2 aligns across 11 bases. Germline trimming cut 1 base from V and 5 bases from J; bases unmatched to any gene: 12. This CDR3 contains 18 residues. Germline CDR1 SGHTA, CDR2 FQGNSA. The CDR3 loop reads CASSLELAGGPDTETQYF. The CDR3 DNA follows: TGTGCCAGCAGCTTAGAGCTAGCGGGAGGACCCGATACGGAGACCCAGTACTTC.

V is TRBV6-2 or TRBV6-3 and J is TRBJ2-3; D unclear. Germline CDR1 is MNHEY and CDR2 is SVGEGT. The CDR3 length is 15 residues. Trimming pared 2 bases from V and 2 bases from J, leaving 11 bases between. CDR3 loop: CASSYVVLLTDTQYF. The CDR3 coding sequence is TGTGCCAGCAGTTACGTTGTGCTACTCACAGATACGCAGTATTTT.

The V call is TRBV4-2, the J call TRBJ2-7; TRBD2 matches at 9 bases. Trimming took 0 bases from V and 5 from J; bases not matched to a gene: 11. CDR3 length: 17 amino acids. Germline loops: CDR1 LGHNA, CDR2 YNFKEQ. The CDR3 sequence is CASSQDHNSGSIDEQYF. CDR3 sequence (DNA): TGTGCCAGCAGCCAAGATCATAATAGCGGGAGCATCGACGAGCAGTACTTC.

Turning to this clone: Within the sample, other DNA sequences also encode this same CDR3. V is TRBV7-2 and J is TRBJ2-2; no firm D call. Between the trimmed V and J ends, which lost 5 bases and 5 bases, there was a span of 6 bases. Germline V gene sequence: CDR1 SGHTA, CDR2 FQGNSA. The CDR3 runs to 12 residues. The CDR3 coding sequence is TGTGCCAGCAGCATCTATACCGGGGAGCTGTTTTTT. Protein sequence: CASSIYTGELFF.

This rearrangement joins TRBV6-2 or TRBV6-3 to TRBJ2-1, with 12 nucleotides matching TRBD2. The CDR3 extends over 15 amino acids. Germline CDR1 and CDR2: MNHEY and SVGEGT. With V trimmed by 5 bases and J by 8 bases, 7 bases remained unmatched. Here the CDR3 reads CASSETSGSVHEQFF. CDR3 sequence (DNA): TGTGCCAGCAGTGAGACTAGCGGGAGTGTTCATGAGCAGTTCTTC.

V usage is TRBV10-3 and J usage is TRBJ2-5; 7 bases match TRBD1. Germline V lookup: CDR1 ENHRY, CDR2 SYGVKD. This CDR3 region has 14 residues. Trimming removed 9 bases from V and 4 bases from J; junction bases left unmatched: 11. The CDR3 DNA reads TGTGCCATTCGGACAGGAAGGAACGGAGAGACCCAGTACTTC. Residues: CAIRTGRNGETQYF.

The V gene is TRBV24-1, the J gene TRBJ2-3, with 13 bases lining up with TRBD2. The CDR3 extends over 21 amino acids. V shed 0 bases, J shed 4 bases, and the junction held 15 bases outside the gene matches. Germline CDR1 KGHDR, CDR2 SFDVKD. CDR3 coding DNA: TGTGCCACCAGTGATTTGCGTCAAGGACTAGCGGGAGATTTAGGAGCAGATACGCAGTATTTT. The encoded protein is CATSDLRQGLAGDLGADTQYF.

The chain joins TRBV25-1 to TRBJ2-1, with 7 bases that match TRBD2. The CDR3 totals 16 residues. The V segment lost 10 bases and the J segment 5 bases; nucleotides outside the gene matches: 17. Germline V gives CDR1 MGHDK, CDR2 SYGVNS. The CDR3 loop reads CATSKILARGNNEQFF. The CDR3 bases are TGTGCCACCTCGAAGATACTAGCGAGAGGAAACAATGAGCAGTTCTTC.

The rearrangement joins TRBV28 to TRBJ2-5; tentatively, D is TRBD1 (6 bases). V gave up 5 bases and J gave up 1 base, with 11 bases separating them. The CDR3 extends over 14 amino acids. Germline V CDR1 and CDR2: MDHEN, SYDVKM. The chain's CDR3 is CASSVTGTQETQYF. CDR3 in DNA: TGTGCCAGCAGTGTAACAGGGACCCAAGAGACCCAGTACTTC.

V usage is TRBV5-1 and J usage is TRBJ2-5; 7 bases are shared with TRBD2. The junction had 17 bases not matched to a gene; V was cut back by 9 bases and J by 3 bases. Germline loops: CDR1 SGHRS, CDR2 YFSETQ. This CDR3 has 16 amino acids. The CDR3 nucleotides are TGCGCCACCGCGCATTCTAGCGGTCTAAACGAAGAGACCCAGTACTTC. Protein sequence: CATAHSSGLNEETQYF.

A few counts support this clone. The chain couples TRBV30 to TRBJ1-5; 8 bases map to TRBD1. This CDR3 region has 14 residues. Trimming took 1 base from V and 2 from J; bases not matched to a gene: 1. Germline values: CDR1 GTSNPN, CDR2 SVGIG (reference sequence). The CDR3 region has the DNA TGTGCCTGGAGTGCGGGACAGGGCAATCAGCCCCAGCATTTT. Translation: CAWSAGQGNQPQHF.

This chain links TRBV15 with TRBJ1-1; 7 bases line up with TRBD1. Germline lookup yields CDR1 LNHNV and CDR2 YYDKDF (reference sequence). The CDR3 has 16 amino acids. V dropped 0 bases and J dropped 5; count of bases not matched to a gene: 9. Here the CDR3 reads CATSRDGQGVSTEAFF. The CDR3 nucleotides read TGTGCCACCAGCAGAGATGGGCAGGGGGTTTCGACTGAAGCTTTCTTT.

This chain joins TRBV28 and TRBJ1-5; 9 positions agree with TRBD1. The CDR3 is 15 amino acids. Germline loops: CDR1 MDHEN, CDR2 SYDVKM. V lost 7 bases and J lost 3; bases outside the gene matches: 7. CDR3 bases: TGTGCCAGCAATCCCGGGACAGGGTTCAATCAGCCCCAGCATTTT. This translates into CASNPGTGFNQPQHF. Complete variable domain (other parts from reference TRBV28 and TRBJ1-5): DVKVTQSSRYLVKRTGEKVFLECVQDMDHENMFWYRQDPGLGLRLIYFSYDVKMKEKGDIPEGYSVSREKKERFSLILESASTNQTSMYLCASNPGTGFNQPQHFGDGTRLSIL.

The rearrangement joins TRBV7-8 to TRBJ1-2; D call uncertain. Trimming shortened V by 5 bases and J by 2 bases, and 12 bases separated the two germline ends. The CDR3 covers 14 residues. The germline V gene encodes CDR1 SGHVS and CDR2 FQNEAQ. The CDR3 loop is CASSDFTVNYGYTF. The CDR3 DNA reads as TGTGCCAGCAGCGACTTTACGGTGAACTATGGCTACACCTTC.

The chain carries TRBV6-5 and TRBJ2-2; D uncertain. This CDR3 is 13 amino acids long. With 2 bases removed from V and 2 bases from J, the gap between germline ends came to 3 bases. Germline assignment: CDR1 MNHEY and CDR2 SVGAGI. CDR3 sequence (DNA): TGTGCCAGCAGTTACGTAAACACCGGGGAGCTGTTTTTT. It specifies CASSYVNTGELFF.

The V gene is TRBV6-2 or TRBV6-3, the J gene TRBJ2-1; possible D gene TRBD1, 7 bases. V gave up 2 bases and J gave up 4 bases, with 15 bases separating them. The CDR3 is 16 amino acids. Germline CDR1 reads MNHEY; CDR2 reads SVGEGT. CDR3 sequence reads: CASSYRGRGTYNEQFF. The CDR3 region has the DNA TGTGCCAGCAGTTACAGGGGGCGGGGAACTTACAATGAGCAGTTCTTC.

The gene calls are TRBV7-2 and TRBJ2-7; no clear D gene. The germline CDR1 and CDR2 sequences are SGHTA and FQGNSA. V lost 1 base to trimming and J lost 0 bases, with 7 bases between them. The CDR3 has 14 residues. As DNA, the CDR3 is TGTGCCAGCAGCTTAGTGGAGAGCTCCTACGAGCAGTACTTC. Translated: CASSLVESSYEQYF.

The chain uses TRBV3-1 (or the pseudogene TRBV3-2) and TRBJ1-6; 8 positions agree with TRBD1. This CDR3 spans 15 amino acids. The germline V gene encodes CDR1 LGHDT and CDR2 YNNKEL (reference sequence). J was trimmed by 10 bases and V by 2 bases; bases with no gene match: 7. The CDR3 reads CASSQPGQDCSPLHF. Written as DNA, the CDR3 is TGTGCCAGCAGCCAACCGGGACAGGACTGCTCACCCCTCCACTTT.

The rearrangement joins TRBV30 to TRBJ2-5, with 7 bases aligning to TRBD2. The germline CDR1 and CDR2 sequences are GTSNPN and SVGIG (reference sequence). J lost 4 bases, V lost 0 bases, and 2 bases had no gene match. The CDR3 totals 13 residues. The CDR3 bases are TGTGCCTGGAGTGTTGCGGGGGTAGAGACCCAGTACTTC. Protein product: CAWSVAGVETQYF.

The CDR3 here is CASTPDLGGGYGYTF. The CDR3, as DNA: TGTGCCAGCACCCCTGACCTTGGGGGGGGCTATGGCTACACCTTC. This sequence joins TRBV2 and TRBJ1-2; possibly TRBD1 for D (5 bases). The CDR3 sequence is 15 residues long. Trimming left V 7 bases short and J 4 bases short, with 19 bases between. Germline CDR1 reads SNHLY; CDR2 reads FYNNEI.

The chain uses TRBV6-5 and TRBJ1-1; 7 bases are a match to TRBD1. The junction had 8 bases not matched to a gene; V was cut back by 5 bases and J by 2 bases. Germline assignment: CDR1 MNHEY and CDR2 SVGAGI. CDR3 size: 15 residues. In DNA form, the CDR3 reads TGTGCCAGCAGTATGGGACAGCTCGATAACACTGAAGCTTTCTTT. Translating gives CASSMGQLDNTEAFF.

This chain connects TRBV29-1 to TRBJ2-7, with 7 bases aligning to TRBD1. CDR3 size: 13 residues. Germline loops: CDR1 SQVTM, CDR2 ANQGSEA. J was trimmed by 2 bases and V by 6 bases; bases with no gene match: 7. The CDR3 loop is CSVNRGLTYEQYF. The CDR3 DNA reads TGCAGCGTCAACAGGGGTCTAACCTACGAGCAGTACTTC.

This rearrangement joins TRBV6-2 or TRBV6-3 to TRBJ2-1, with 7 bases that match TRBD2. The CDR3 contains 15 residues. In germline, CDR1 is MNHEY, CDR2 SVGEGT. The ends lost 1 base at V and 6 bases at J; junction bases unmatched: 6. This CDR3 is CASSYWRERGNEQFF. Here the CDR3 DNA reads TGTGCCAGCAGTTACTGGCGGGAGAGGGGCAATGAGCAGTTCTTC.

The chain is built from TRBV10-1 and TRBJ1-5; D unresolved. The germline CDR1 and CDR2 sequences are WNHNN and SYGVQD (reference sequence). The CDR3 runs 15 residues. Between the trimmed V and J ends, which lost 4 bases and 10 bases, there was a span of 20 bases. The CDR3 sequence: CASSVGQASDGPQHF. CDR3 nucleotides: TGCGCCAGCAGTGTGGGTCAGGCCTCCGATGGACCCCAGCATTTT.

J is TRBJ2-5 and V is TRBV29-1, with TRBD2 identical over 7 bases. The CDR3 has 13 amino acids. Germline V lookup: CDR1 SQVTM, CDR2 ANQGSEA. The J segment lost 3 bases and the V segment lost 4 bases, leaving 5 bases of the junction unmatched. The DNA for the CDR3 is TGCAGCGTTGTCCCTCTAGCGGAAGAGACCCAGTACTTC. Its protein product is CSVVPLAEETQYF.

The rearrangement uses TRBV29-1 and TRBJ2-7; D perhaps matches TRBD2 (5 bases). This CDR3 has 11 residues. The germline V gene has CDR1 SQVTM and CDR2 ANQGSEA. Trimming left V 6 bases short and J 7 bases short, with 13 bases between. CDR3 in DNA: TGCAGCGTAGTGGTAGCGAATGAGCAGTACTTC. This sequence encodes CSVVVANEQYF.

This sequence joins TRBV7-2 and TRBJ2-7, with 8 bases lining up with TRBD2. V gave up 8 bases and J gave up 5 bases; unmatched junction bases: 11. Per the germline V gene, CDR1 is SGHTA and CDR2 is FQGNSA. The CDR3 sequence is 14 residues long. CDR3 in amino acids: CASGVWREVNEQYF. The DNA for the CDR3 is TGTGCCAGCGGGGTCTGGCGGGAGGTCAACGAGCAGTACTTC.

V usage is TRBV25-1 and J usage is TRBJ2-3, with 7 bases that match TRBD2. V lost 7 bases to trimming and J lost 3 bases; unmatched junction nucleotides: 7. CDR1 is MGHDK and CDR2 is SYGVNS in the germline V gene. The CDR3 is 14 amino acids. CDR3 amino acids: CASTDPGGTDTQYF. The CDR3 DNA is TGTGCCAGCACCGACCCGGGGGGAACAGATACGCAGTATTTT.

The chain recombines TRBV5-1 with TRBJ1-3; D is unclear. V was pared by 5 bases and J by 0 bases, with 6 bases between. The CDR3 has 13 amino acids. CDR1 and CDR2 (germline): SGHRS, YFSETQ. In DNA form, the CDR3 reads TGCGCCAGCAGACTGATCTCTGGAAACACCATATATTTT. It specifies CASRLISGNTIYF.